This T cell receptor (beta chain) was identified in a study of shared clonotypes between healthy human individuals (TCRdb year 2020). For the study in its entirety: The cohort comprised a couple of women and a few men aged 18 to 49 years. For each donor, CD4 naive and CD4 memory were each run on three plates, CD8 naive on two plates, and CD8 memory on one plate. To estimate repertoire size and how much clonotypes are shared between individuals, the study performed deep sequencing of blood TCR repertoires from roughly five healthy adults. To increase sequencing depth and limit assay-specific biases, different laboratories used diverse techniques to prepare libraries and sequence TCR repertoires. Each donor's leukapheresis produced roughly between roughly 0.85 and 9 billion PBMCs. Overall study outcomes, separate from this receptor: Naive subsets generally had larger estimated clonotype richness than memory subsets did. Across a handful of donors, approximately 5% of naive CD4, approximately 3.6% of naive CD8, approximately 2.5% of memory CD4, and about 0.44% of memory CD8 clonotypes were shared. Only blood was sampled, and tissue TCR repertoires likely differ from those in blood. The genetic and exposure-history diversity represented was limited by the small number of donors. Compared with non-shared clonotypes, clonotypes shared by all four sorted-subset donors had higher generation probabilities. Rarefaction of sorted-subset datasets indicated incomplete sequencing despite the large sequencing depth. Pairwise subsampling indicated that sequencing depth was expected to affect the degree of clonotype sharing among donors.

The CDR3 has 16 amino acids, counting the end cysteine and phenylalanine. Only the CDR3 portion is preserved as DNA: 48 bases, with reading frame beginning at the first base. As encoded in the germline V gene, CDR1 is ENHRY while CDR2 is SYGVKD. The junction shows trimming of 2 bases on V and 8 bases on J, plus 18 bases between the germline ends. Remarks on this clone: The antigen it binds to is not known. No much larger clone is present one base from it, and per-base qualities are unavailable.

CD8 naive samples were obtained by positive selection for CCR7 among CD45RO-negative cells, yielding a CD45RA+CCR7+ population from which TemRA cells were excluded. Donors were healthy HIV-negative adults with no recently reported acute infections or vaccinations. Every donor was a Caucasian adult residing in Nashville, Tennessee, USA. After blood collection by leukapheresis, PBMCs were isolated using Ficoll-Histopaque density gradient centrifugation and then cryopreserved in the vapor phase of liquid nitrogen. Analytical flow cytometry was used to check the purity and quantity of every magnetically sorted T cell population. From each sorted fraction, genomic DNA was isolated and quantified by UV absorbance on a Nanodrop 2000c. Using the deep immunoSEQ assay, multiplex PCR amplified TCR CDR3 regions from genomic DNA. Extracted genomic DNA from each cell subset was spread evenly across all wells of several immunoSEQ 96-well plates, with each plate serving as a replicate. Each replicate PCR for sorted subsets received about 180 ng genomic DNA, equal to roughly 30,000 T cell genomes. The purified libraries were quantified using a Qubit 3.0 fluorometer, sized with a Bioanalyzer 2100, and then quantified again using the KAPA Library Quantification kit. A separate single-read 150-cycle Illumina NextSeq 550 flow cell was used to sequence each immunoSEQ 96-well plate. From the authors' description of their analysis: Because the immunoSEQ output included only junctional sequences and no quality scores, the filtering could not be the same as the filtering used for full-length reads. To assign V/J genes and CDR3, sequences were annotated using PyIR, a Python wrapper for IgBLAST v1.9, with IMGT germline references. Reads were filtered out if the reads had weak V/J assignments (E-value above 1e-6), no CDR3, stop codons, out-of-frame junctions, or ambiguous translated residues. V3J clonotypes were defined by identical inferred V gene, J gene, and CDR3 amino acid sequence. The percentage overlap between two repertoires was calculated by dividing the number of shared unique clonotypes by the size of the smaller repertoire. Three approaches were used to assess repertoire richness: RTK rarefaction, the Chao1 estimator, and Recon v2.1 estimates of unobserved clonotypes. Generation probabilities were computed with OLGA for all TCRbeta clonotypes obtained by the gDNA method from a handful of donors. In TCRdb, the immuneACCESS table is reduced to in-frame sequences with V and J assigned. These tables do not hold every clone; where another copy was compared, an unresolved V gene accounts for under half, and the others remain unexplained. From that table come the V and J calls and clone size; the DNA was used to work out D and trimming. The sample data list about 800,000 clones, and 96% of these were observed just once. The leading ten clones occupy less than 0.3% of the sample.

The specimen was naive CD8+ T cells sorted from blood. This sample's cell subset or site label indicates: CD45RA+CCR7+. Rearrangement joined TRBV10-3 to TRBJ2-2, and perhaps TRBD2 as D gene, on 5 matching bases. This receptor was obtained from a man younger than 45 in good health. At the DNA level, the sequence is TGTGCCATCAGTGAGCCCGAAGAGGGCCCGGGAGGGGAGCTGTTTTTT. The resulting protein is CAISEPEEGPGGELFF.